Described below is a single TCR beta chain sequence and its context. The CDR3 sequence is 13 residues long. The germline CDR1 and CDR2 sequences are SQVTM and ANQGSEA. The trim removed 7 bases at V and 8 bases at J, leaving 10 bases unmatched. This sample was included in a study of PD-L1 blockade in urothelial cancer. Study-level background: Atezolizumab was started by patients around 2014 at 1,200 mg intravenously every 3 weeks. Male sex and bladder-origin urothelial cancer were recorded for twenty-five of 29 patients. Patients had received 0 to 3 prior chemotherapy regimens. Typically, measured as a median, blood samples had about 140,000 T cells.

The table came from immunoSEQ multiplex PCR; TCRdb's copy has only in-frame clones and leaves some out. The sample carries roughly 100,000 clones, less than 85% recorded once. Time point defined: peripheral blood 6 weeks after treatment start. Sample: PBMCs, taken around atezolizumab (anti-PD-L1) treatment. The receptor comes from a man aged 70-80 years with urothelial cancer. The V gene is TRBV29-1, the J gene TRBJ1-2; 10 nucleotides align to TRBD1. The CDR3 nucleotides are TGCAGCGCCGAAAGGGACAGGGGACGCGGCTACACCTTC. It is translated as CSAERDRGRGYTF.